Listed below are T cell receptor beta chains from one sample, sequenced in a study of CD8+ T cells in alopecia areata. Produced via immunoSEQ multiplex PCR; TCRdb's table is partial and in-frame only. Of over 35,000 clones in the sample, 80% to 95% were seen once. Source: CD8+ T cells sorted from blood, taken at week 24, from a patient treated with tofacitinib. These receptors came from a human donor with alopecia areata. Each CDR3 is given without its conserved first and last residue. A D gene is named only where the DNA matches it firmly.

J,D,V,CDR3
NA,NA,TRBV27,ASSLRATHEQY
TRBJ2-1,TRBD2,TRBV7-8,ASSLVAGGSNEQF
TRBJ2-7,NA,TRBV27,ASSLAGANSYEQY
TRBJ1-1,NA,TRBV27,ASSPRDILLEAF
TRBJ2-3,NA,TRBV28,ASSLPLSSTDTQY
TRBJ2-7,NA,TRBV27,ASGSTTFYEQY
TRBJ1-3,TRBD1,TRBV4-1,ASSQDGQGGYTIY
TRBJ2-2,TRBD2,TRBV6-6,ASSNGLASDTGELF
TRBJ1-1,NA,TRBV29-1,SVNLGTEAF
TRBJ2-5,NA,TRBV21-1,ASNFPPAGENQETQY
TRBJ1-1,NA,TRBV7-2,ASSLVTTTEAF
TRBJ2-1,NA,TRBV6-6,ASSYGKYNEQF
TRBJ2-1,TRBD2,TRBV27,ASSTIGTSGDEQF
TRBJ2-3,NA,TRBV27,ASSSDPDNDTQY
TRBJ1-1,NA,TRBV28,ASSLAEGTEAF
TRBJ2-7,NA,TRBV4-3,ASGGEGGEQY
TRBJ2-1,TRBD1,TRBV5-1,ASSSGTGPLSSYNEQF
TRBJ2-2,NA,TRBV6-1,ASISVNTGELF
TRBJ2-7,TRBD1,TRBV28,ASTPQGLSYEQY
TRBJ2-7,TRBD1,TRBV19,ASSTGTVSYEQY
TRBJ2-7,NA,TRBV27,ASSFLFEEQY
TRBJ2-5,TRBD1,TRBV29-1,SVLTGAQETQY
TRBJ1-5,NA,TRBV30,AWSEWLNQPQH
TRBJ2-1,TRBD2,TRBV30,AWSTLAGPGNEQF
TRBJ2-7,NA,TRBV5-5,ASSPGGESYEQY
TRBJ2-7,NA,TRBV15,ATSSPGSSSYEQY
TRBJ2-1,NA,TRBV4-1,ASSQDMGYSYNEQF
TRBJ1-2,NA,TRBV9,ASSVRGAGVYGYT
TRBJ2-1,NA,TRBV9,ASSVEGSVGEQF
TRBJ2-3,TRBD2,TRBV7-8,ASSFTSGYTDTQY
TRBJ2-7,TRBD2,TRBV7-9,ASSPRGASGGAYEQY
TRBJ2-2,NA,TRBV6-4,ASSDSGGSTGELF
TRBJ1-3,NA,TRBV7-2,ASSLAPSFRDIGSSGNTIY
TRBJ1-6,NA,TRBV27,ASSLLSRSSPLH
TRBJ1-2,TRBD1,TRBV6-1,ASSETGTGGYGYT
TRBJ2-1,NA,TRBV11-2,ASSLEGYEQF
TRBJ2-3,NA,TRBV5-4,ASSLAPDTQY
TRBJ2-7,NA,TRBV7-9,ASSPTGQFYEQY
TRBJ2-7,TRBD2,TRBV4-1,ASSHILAGEQY
TRBJ2-1,NA,TRBV7-9,ASSFFNLNNEQF
TRBJ2-7,NA,TRBV7-2,ASSADSSYEQY
TRBJ2-7,TRBD1,TRBV6-1,ASSAWSTGGYEQY
TRBJ2-7,TRBD2,TRBV6-1,ASSIAGEGYEQY
TRBJ2-7,NA,TRBV4-3,ASSQDFPRAGRVFYEQY
TRBJ2-7,TRBD1,TRBV7-8,ASSDLTGGLPFEQY
TRBJ2-5,NA,TRBV7-8,ASSLVVRQETQY
TRBJ2-7,TRBD1,TRBV27,ASSLSLGTGGIEQY